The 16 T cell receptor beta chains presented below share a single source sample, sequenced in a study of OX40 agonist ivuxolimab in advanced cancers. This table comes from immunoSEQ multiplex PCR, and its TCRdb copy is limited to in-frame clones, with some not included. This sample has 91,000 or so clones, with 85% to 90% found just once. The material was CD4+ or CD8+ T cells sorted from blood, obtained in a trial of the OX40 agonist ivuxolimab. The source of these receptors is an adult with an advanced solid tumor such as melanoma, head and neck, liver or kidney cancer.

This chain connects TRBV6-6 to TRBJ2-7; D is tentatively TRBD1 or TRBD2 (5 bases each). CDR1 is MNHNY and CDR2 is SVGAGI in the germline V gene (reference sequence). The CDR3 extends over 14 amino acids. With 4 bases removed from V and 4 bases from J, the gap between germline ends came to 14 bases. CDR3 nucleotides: TGTGCCAGCAGTTGGGGGTCGGGGAGTTACGAGCAGTACTTC. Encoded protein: CASSWGSGSYEQYF.

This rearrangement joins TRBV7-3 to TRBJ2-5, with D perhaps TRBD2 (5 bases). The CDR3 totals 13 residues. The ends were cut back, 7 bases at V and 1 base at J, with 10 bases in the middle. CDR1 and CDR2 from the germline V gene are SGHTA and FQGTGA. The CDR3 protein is CASTSRGQETQYF. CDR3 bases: TGTGCCAGCACCTCCCGGGGCCAAGAGACCCAGTACTTC.

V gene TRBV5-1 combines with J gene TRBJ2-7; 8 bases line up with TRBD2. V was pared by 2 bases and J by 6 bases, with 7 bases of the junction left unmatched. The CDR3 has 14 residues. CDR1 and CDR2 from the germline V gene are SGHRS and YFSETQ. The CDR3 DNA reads TGCGCCAGCAGCTTAGGGCTAGCGGGTACCGAGCAGTACTTC. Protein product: CASSLGLAGTEQYF.

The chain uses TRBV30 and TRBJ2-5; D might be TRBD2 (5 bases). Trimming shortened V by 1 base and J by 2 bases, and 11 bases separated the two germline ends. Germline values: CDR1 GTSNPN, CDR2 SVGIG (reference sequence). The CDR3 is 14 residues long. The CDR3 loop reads CAWSDGNGQETQYF. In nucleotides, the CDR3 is TGTGCCTGGAGTGACGGGAATGGGCAAGAGACCCAGTACTTC.

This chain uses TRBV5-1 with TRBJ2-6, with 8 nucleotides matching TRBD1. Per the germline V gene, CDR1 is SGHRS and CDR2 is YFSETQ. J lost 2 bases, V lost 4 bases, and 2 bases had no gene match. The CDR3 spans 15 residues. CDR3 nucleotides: TGCGCCAGCAGCCCAGGGGGCGCTGGGGCCAACGTCCTGACTTTC. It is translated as CASSPGGAGANVLTF.

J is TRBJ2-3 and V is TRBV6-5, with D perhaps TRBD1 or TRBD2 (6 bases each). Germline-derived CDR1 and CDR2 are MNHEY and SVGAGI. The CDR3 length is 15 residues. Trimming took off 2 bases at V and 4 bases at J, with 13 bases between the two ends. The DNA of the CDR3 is TGTGCCAGCAGTTACAGTTGGAGGGGGTCAGATACGCAGTATTTT. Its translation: CASSYSWRGSDTQYF.

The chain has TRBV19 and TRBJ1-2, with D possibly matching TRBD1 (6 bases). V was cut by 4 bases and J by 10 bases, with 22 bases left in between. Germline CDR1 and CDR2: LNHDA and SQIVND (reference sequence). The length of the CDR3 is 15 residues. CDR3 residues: CASSTSYGTSSPYTF. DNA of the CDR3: TGTGCCAGTAGTACATCGTATGGGACATCAAGTCCCTACACCTTC.

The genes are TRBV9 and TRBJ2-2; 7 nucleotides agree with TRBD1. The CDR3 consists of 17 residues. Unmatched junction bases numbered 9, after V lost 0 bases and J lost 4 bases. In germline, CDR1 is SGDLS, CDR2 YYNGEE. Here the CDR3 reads CASSVGTGTDTTGELFF. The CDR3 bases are TGTGCCAGCAGCGTAGGGACCGGGACAGATACCACCGGGGAGCTGTTTTTT.

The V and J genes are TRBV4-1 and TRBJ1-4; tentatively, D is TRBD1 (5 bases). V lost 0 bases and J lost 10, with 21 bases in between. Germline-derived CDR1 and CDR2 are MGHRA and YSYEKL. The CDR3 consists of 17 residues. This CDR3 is CASSQDPMGGLIRKLFF. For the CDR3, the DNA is TGCGCCAGCAGCCAAGACCCAATGGGGGGGTTGATACGAAAACTGTTTTTT.

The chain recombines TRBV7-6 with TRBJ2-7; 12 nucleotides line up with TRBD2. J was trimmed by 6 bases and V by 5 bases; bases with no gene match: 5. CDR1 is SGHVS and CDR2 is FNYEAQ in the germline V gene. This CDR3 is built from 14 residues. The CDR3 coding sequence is TGTGCCAGCAGCCAGGGACTAGCGGGTGGCGAGCAGTACTTC. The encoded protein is CASSQGLAGGEQYF.

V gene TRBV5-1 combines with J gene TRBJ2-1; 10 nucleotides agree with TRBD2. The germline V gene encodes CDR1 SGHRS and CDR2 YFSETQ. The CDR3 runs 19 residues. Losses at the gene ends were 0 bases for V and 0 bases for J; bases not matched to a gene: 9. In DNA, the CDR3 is TGCGCCAGCAGCTTGGTCTGGGTTGCTAGCGGGAGCTCCTACAATGAGCAGTTCTTC. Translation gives CASSLVWVASGSSYNEQFF.

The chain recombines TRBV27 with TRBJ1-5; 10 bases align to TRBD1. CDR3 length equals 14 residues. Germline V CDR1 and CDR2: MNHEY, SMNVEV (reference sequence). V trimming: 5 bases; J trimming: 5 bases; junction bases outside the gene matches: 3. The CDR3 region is CASSPGTGDQPQHF. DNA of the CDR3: TGTGCCAGCAGTCCAGGGACAGGGGATCAGCCCCAGCATTTT.

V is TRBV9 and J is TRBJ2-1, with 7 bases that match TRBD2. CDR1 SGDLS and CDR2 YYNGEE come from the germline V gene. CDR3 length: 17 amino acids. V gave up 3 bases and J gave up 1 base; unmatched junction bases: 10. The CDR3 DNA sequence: TGTGCCAGCAGCGCCAGATCTAGCGGACCTTCCTACAATGAGCAGTTCTTC. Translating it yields CASSARSSGPSYNEQFF.

The CDR3 DNA sequence: TGTGCCAGCTGCCGGGAGAGGACAGATACGCAGTATTTT. Translation gives CASCRERTDTQYF. The rearrangement uses TRBV2 and TRBJ2-3; TRBD2 is a possible D gene (6 bases). This CDR3 is built from 13 residues. The germline gives CDR1 SNHLY, CDR2 FYNNEI. The V end was cut by 8 bases, the J end by 3 bases, with 12 bases between. Complete variable domain (other parts from reference TRBV2 and TRBJ2-3): EPEVTQTPSHQVTQMGQEVILRCVPISNHLYFYWYRQILGQKVEFLVSFYNNEISEKSEIFDDQFSVERPDGSNFTLKIRSTKLEDSAMYFCASCRERTDTQYFGPGTRLTVL.

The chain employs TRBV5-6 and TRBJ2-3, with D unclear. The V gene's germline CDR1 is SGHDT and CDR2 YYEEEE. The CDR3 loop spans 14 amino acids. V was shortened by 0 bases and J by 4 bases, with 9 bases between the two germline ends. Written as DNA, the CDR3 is TGTGCCAGCAGCTTGGCCGGTGTAGCAGATACGCAGTATTTT. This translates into CASSLAGVADTQYF.

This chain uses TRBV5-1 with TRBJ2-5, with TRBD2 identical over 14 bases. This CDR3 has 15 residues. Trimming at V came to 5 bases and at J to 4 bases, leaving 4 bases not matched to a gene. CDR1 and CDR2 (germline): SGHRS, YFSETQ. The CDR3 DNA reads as TGCGCCAGCAGATCCGGGACTAGCGGGAGAGAGACCCAGTACTTC. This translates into CASRSGTSGRETQYF.